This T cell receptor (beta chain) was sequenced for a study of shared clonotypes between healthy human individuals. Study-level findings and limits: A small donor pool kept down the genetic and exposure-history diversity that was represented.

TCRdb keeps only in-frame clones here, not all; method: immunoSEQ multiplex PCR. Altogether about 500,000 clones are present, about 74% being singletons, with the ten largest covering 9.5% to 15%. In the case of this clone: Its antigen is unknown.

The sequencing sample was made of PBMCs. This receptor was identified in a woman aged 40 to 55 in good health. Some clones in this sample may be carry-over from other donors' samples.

The CDR3 reads CASSQEGAGSDYGYTF. The DNA for the CDR3 is TGTGCCAGCAGCCAAGAAGGCGCAGGTTCGGACTATGGCTACACCTTC. The rearrangement uses TRBV4-2 and TRBJ1-2; D remains unclear. CDR1 and CDR2 from the germline V gene are LGHNA and YNFKEQ. CDR3 length: 16 amino acids. Between the trimmed V and J ends, which lost 0 bases and 3 bases, there was a span of 14 bases.